Below, 30 T cell receptor beta chains from the same sample are listed, as sequenced in a study of T-cell memory formation after mild COVID-19. TCRdb itself ran the 5' RACE reads through MiXCR, one entry per CDR3 protein. In the table there are 150,000 or so distinct CDR3 sequences, around 25% of which are singletons. Sequencing was carried out using PBMCs or a T cell subset sorted from them (not recorded which). These receptors all come from an adult woman who had mild COVID-19 (a few samples of this study predate the infection). Cell type and time point are not known.

J is TRBJ2-1 and V is TRBV9, with D uncertain. Between the trimmed V and J ends, which lost 2 bases and 3 bases, there was a span of 12 bases. The CDR3 extends over 15 amino acids. The germline gives CDR1 SGDLS, CDR2 YYNGEE. The CDR3 DNA follows: TGTGCCAGCAGCGTCTCAAGGGTAGACTACAATGAGCAGTTCTTC. It encodes CASSVSRVDYNEQFF.

This chain uses TRBV12-3 or TRBV12-4 with TRBJ2-7, with D unresolved. Trimming removed 6 bases at V and 0 bases at J, with 12 bases between. The CDR3 length is 14 residues. CDR3 loop: CASSPVGPSYEQYF. Written as DNA, the CDR3 is TGTGCCAGCAGCCCTGTTGGACCCTCCTACGAGCAGTACTTC.

The V call is TRBV20-1, the J call TRBJ1-1, with TRBD1 matching over 7 bases. Germline loops: CDR1 DFQATT, CDR2 SNEGSKA (reference sequence). V was pared by 1 base and J by 8 bases, with 10 bases of the junction left unmatched. CDR3 length: 14 amino acids. In DNA form, the CDR3 reads TGCAGTGCTAGAGTGATGAGCGGGACAGAGGAAGCTTTCTTT. Its protein is CSARVMSGTEEAFF.

CDR3 nucleotides: TGCGCCAGCAGCCAAGGGCGGGGGGGCACAGATACGCAGTATTTT. Translating it yields CASSQGRGGTDTQYF. V gene TRBV4-1 combines with J gene TRBJ2-3; 8 nucleotides agree with TRBD2. With V trimmed by 1 base and J by 1 base, 1 base remained unmatched. CDR1 is MGHRA and CDR2 is YSYEKL in the germline V gene. This CDR3 has 15 residues.

The chain couples TRBV6-2 or TRBV6-3 to TRBJ1-5, with 12 bases matching TRBD1. There are 20 residues in the CDR3. J gave up 3 bases and V 1 base, and 13 bases lay outside the gene matches. Looked up from germline, CDR1 is MNHEY and CDR2 is SVGEGT. The CDR3 spells CASSYYRDRGLQGPNQPQHF. CDR3 DNA sequence: TGTGCCAGCAGTTACTACCGGGACAGGGGGCTCCAAGGGCCCAATCAGCCCCAGCATTTT.

This rearrangement joins TRBV20-1 to TRBJ2-3; 7 bases are a match to TRBD1. CDR3 length equals 14 residues. J was trimmed by 0 bases and V by 6 bases; bases with no gene match: 6. CDR1 is DFQATT and CDR2 is SNEGSKA in the germline V gene (reference sequence). CDR3 loop: CSALTGLSTDTQYF. DNA of the CDR3: TGCAGTGCGTTGACAGGGTTGAGCACAGATACGCAGTATTTT.

V usage is TRBV7-6 and J usage is TRBJ2-7, with a weak D call TRBD2 (7 bases). V was pared by 1 base and J by 1 base, with 23 bases between. The CDR3 loop spans 19 amino acids. The germline CDR1 and CDR2 sequences are SGHVS and FNYEAQ. CDR3 sequence (DNA): TGTGCCAGCAGCTTAGGGGGGGGCCCGGGGCAGGGGCTGTCCTACGAGCAGTACTTC. Translation: CASSLGGGPGQGLSYEQYF.

This clonotype was seen a few times. The rearrangement uses TRBV29-1 and TRBJ1-4; 7 bases match TRBD1. Per the germline V gene, CDR1 is SQVTM and CDR2 is ANQGSEA. The CDR3 contains 12 residues. This CDR3 reads CSGQVLNEKLFF. The DNA of the CDR3 is TGCAGTGGACAGGTGTTGAATGAAAAACTGTTTTTT. Complete variable domain (other parts from reference TRBV29-1 and TRBJ1-4): SAVISQKPSRDICQRGTSLTIQCQVDSQVTMMFWYRQQPGQSLTLIATANQGSEATYESGFVIDKFPISRPNLTFSTLTVSNMSPEDSSIYLCSGQVLNEKLFFGSGTQLSVL.

The V gene is TRBV9, the J gene TRBJ1-4, with a weak D call TRBD1 (5 bases). The ends were cut back, 0 bases at V and 9 bases at J, with 12 bases in the middle. Germline-derived CDR1 and CDR2 are SGDLS and YYNGEE. The CDR3 is made up of 14 amino acids. The CDR3 region is CASSVESGTKKLFF. Here the CDR3 DNA reads TGTGCCAGCAGCGTAGAATCGGGGACGAAAAAACTGTTTTTT.

This sequence joins TRBV2 and TRBJ2-7; D may be TRBD1 or TRBD2 (5 bases each). V gave up 2 bases and J gave up 0 bases, with 14 bases separating them. This CDR3 comprises 16 residues. Germline-derived CDR1 and CDR2 are SNHLY and FYNNEI. The CDR3 coding sequence is TGTGCCAGCAGTGAATCCGGGGCTTCCTACTCCTACGAGCAGTACTTC. As protein: CASSESGASYSYEQYF.

The chain couples TRBV15 to TRBJ2-3; 10 bases line up with TRBD2. Per the germline V gene, CDR1 is LNHNV and CDR2 is YYDKDF (reference sequence). After removal of 1 base from V and 5 bases from J, the junction contained 15 bases not matched to a gene. This CDR3 is built from 19 residues. Here the CDR3 DNA reads TGTGCCACCAGCAGAGGCCGGTTCCCAGCGGGGGGGCAGGAAGATACGCAGTATTTT. It encodes CATSRGRFPAGGQEDTQYF.

This chain links TRBV5-6 with TRBJ1-2; D unresolved. The CDR3 runs 12 residues. V dropped 2 bases and J dropped 8 bases, with 10 bases sitting between them. Germline V CDR1 and CDR2: SGHDT, YYEEEE. This CDR3 reads CASSLRGPGYTF. CDR3 DNA sequence: TGTGCCAGCAGCTTAAGAGGACCAGGCTACACCTTC.

J is TRBJ1-1 and V is TRBV29-1, with a possible D match to TRBD1 (6 bases). V lost 6 bases, J lost 4 bases, and 15 bases lay in between. From germline, CDR1 is SQVTM and CDR2 ANQGSEA. This CDR3 is 13 amino acids long. In nucleotides, the CDR3 is TGCAGCGTAGCTCAGGGGTTTGGCACTGAAGCTTTCTTT. This codes for CSVAQGFGTEAFF.

In this sample, this clonotype turned up a few times. The rearrangement joins TRBV14 to TRBJ1-1, with D hard to call. Germline-derived CDR1 and CDR2 are SGHDN and FVKESK. V was clipped by 4 bases and J by 1 base, with 7 bases between them. The CDR3 runs 13 residues. CDR3 DNA sequence: TGTGCCAGCAGCCCCAGGACGAACACTGAAGCTTTCTTT. Protein: CASSPRTNTEAFF.

The chain employs TRBV14 and TRBJ2-1, with D uncertain. Trimming pared 2 bases from V and 6 bases from J, leaving 8 bases between. This CDR3 region has 13 residues. The germline CDR1 and CDR2 sequences are SGHDN and FVKESK. The CDR3 reads CASSQRVSNEQFF. CDR3 DNA sequence: TGTGCCAGCAGCCAAAGAGTATCCAATGAGCAGTTCTTC.

The chain employs TRBV5-8 and TRBJ1-3; D may be TRBD1 (5 bases). Germline CDR1 and CDR2: SGHTS and YDEGEE. The CDR3 contains 18 residues. V lost 2 bases and J lost 1, with 19 bases in between. This CDR3 is CASSFRQGKVGSGNTIYF. The CDR3 bases are TGTGCCAGCAGCTTCCGCCAGGGAAAGGTTGGGTCTGGAAACACCATATATTTT.

The chain carries TRBV15 and TRBJ2-7, with 8 bases aligning to TRBD2. This CDR3 is 14 amino acids long. Germline assignment: CDR1 LNHNV and CDR2 YYDKDF (reference sequence). V was clipped by 3 bases and J by 0 bases; unmatched bases: 1. For the CDR3, the DNA is TGTGCCACCAGCAGTAGCGGGAACTCCTACGAGCAGTACTTC. It encodes CATSSSGNSYEQYF.

This clonotype has just a few counts. The chain carries TRBV4-3 and TRBJ2-7; TRBD1 aligns across 9 bases. The CDR3 is 15 amino acids. The J segment lost 5 bases and the V segment lost 3 bases, leaving 8 bases of the junction unmatched. Germline V gene data show CDR1 as LGHNA and CDR2 as YSLEER. Written as DNA, the CDR3 is TGCGCCAGCAGCCACTCAAGACAGGGGGTGGACGAGCAGTACTTC. Encoded protein: CASSHSRQGVDEQYF.

This clonotype was detected only a few times. The chain joins TRBV2 to TRBJ2-7; the D call may be TRBD1 or TRBD2 (6 bases each). The V gene's germline CDR1 is SNHLY and CDR2 FYNNEI. Trimming left V 3 bases short and J 2 bases short, with 11 bases between. The CDR3 contains 14 residues. CDR3 DNA sequence: TGTGCCAGCAGTGAGGGGGGCGGAACCTACGAGCAGTACTTC. Translated: CASSEGGGTYEQYF.

The sample holds a few counts of this clonotype. This rearrangement joins TRBV12-3 or TRBV12-4 to TRBJ2-5; 7 bases align to TRBD2. J gave up 2 bases and V 6 bases, and 12 bases lay outside the gene matches. This CDR3 is 16 amino acids long. CDR3 region: CASSPGVGGEQETQYF. In nucleotides, the CDR3 is TGTGCCAGCAGCCCAGGTGTGGGGGGGGAACAAGAGACCCAGTACTTC.

This clonotype was found many times. The chain combines TRBV2 with TRBJ2-7; the D is unclear. Germline V gene lookup returns CDR1 SNHLY and CDR2 FYNNEI. This CDR3 contains 12 residues. V was pared by 6 bases and J by 2 bases, with 8 bases between. The CDR3 region is CASRGLTYEQYF. DNA for the CDR3: TGTGCCAGCAGGGGCCTCACCTACGAGCAGTACTTC.

The chain uses TRBV9 and TRBJ1-1, with a tentative D call TRBD1 (5 bases). The ends were cut back, 5 bases at V and 0 bases at J, with 14 bases in the middle. Per the germline V gene, CDR1 is SGDLS and CDR2 is YYNGEE. This CDR3 has 15 amino acids. Here the CDR3 DNA reads TGTGCCAGCAGTCCTTATACAGGTTTGAACACTGAAGCTTTCTTT. Encoded protein: CASSPYTGLNTEAFF.

V usage is TRBV9 and J usage is TRBJ2-3; 9 bases fit TRBD1. CDR3 size: 18 residues. Germline V lookup: CDR1 SGDLS, CDR2 YYNGEE. The ends lost 3 bases at V and 1 base at J; junction bases unmatched: 12. Written as DNA, the CDR3 is TGTGCCAGCAGCGCTACTGGGACAGGGAATGTCGGCACAGATACGCAGTATTTT. This translates into CASSATGTGNVGTDTQYF.

The chain recombines TRBV2 with TRBJ2-3, with D possibly matching TRBD1 (6 bases). Deletions cut 6 bases from V and 3 bases from J, with 16 bases between. The CDR3 contains 15 residues. In germline, CDR1 is SNHLY, CDR2 FYNNEI. The CDR3 DNA reads as TGTGCCAGCAGGAGTGGCAGGGGTTCTACAGATACGCAGTATTTT. Protein sequence: CASRSGRGSTDTQYF.

This rearrangement joins TRBV9 to TRBJ2-3; 10 nucleotides line up with TRBD2. Per germline, CDR1 SGDLS and CDR2 YYNGEE. The CDR3 totals 19 residues. The trim removed 3 bases at V and 0 bases at J, leaving 13 bases unmatched. The CDR3 DNA reads as TGTGCCAGCAGCGGCCTCGGGACTAGCGAAAAACCTAGCACAGATACGCAGTATTTT. Protein sequence: CASSGLGTSEKPSTDTQYF.

This clonotype was detected a few times. The genes are TRBV4-3 and TRBJ2-1; TRBD2 matches at 10 bases. The CDR3 is 15 amino acids. Germline V lookup: CDR1 LGHNA, CDR2 YSLEER. Losses at the gene ends were 3 bases for V and 3 bases for J; bases not matched to a gene: 2. The CDR3 region is CASSHGLADYNEQFF. The CDR3, as DNA: TGCGCCAGCAGCCACGGACTAGCGGACTACAATGAGCAGTTCTTC.

The genes are TRBV12-3 or TRBV12-4 and TRBJ1-1; D possibly corresponds to TRBD1 (5 bases). There are 15 residues in the CDR3. The V end was cut by 3 bases, the J end by 2 bases, with 13 bases between. The CDR3 loop reads CASSFLGEANTEAFF. CDR3 bases: TGTGCCAGCAGTTTTCTGGGGGAGGCCAACACTGAAGCTTTCTTT.

This clonotype came up a few times. The chain combines TRBV7-3 with TRBJ2-3; TRBD2 matches at 10 bases. J gave up 6 bases and V 5 bases, and 11 bases lay outside the gene matches. The CDR3 length is 16 residues. CDR1 is SGHTA and CDR2 is FQGTGA in the germline V gene. CDR3: CASSPGTSVGGDTQYF. For the CDR3, the DNA is TGTGCCAGCAGCCCTGGGACTAGCGTCGGTGGGGATACGCAGTATTTT.

V and J are TRBV7-8 and TRBJ2-6; D is perhaps TRBD1 (6 bases). Deletions cut 7 bases from V and 0 bases from J, with 10 bases between. The germline gives CDR1 SGHVS, CDR2 FQNEAQ. CDR3 length: 15 residues. CDR3 coding DNA: TGTGCCAGCAAGGACAGCCCCTCTGGGGCCAACGTCCTGACTTTC. Translating gives CASKDSPSGANVLTF.

CDR3 amino acids: CASSQDADRDSNQPQHF. The CDR3 DNA is TGCGCCAGCAGCCAAGATGCCGACAGGGATAGCAATCAGCCCCAGCATTTT. This sequence joins TRBV4-3 and TRBJ1-5, with 7 nucleotides matching TRBD1. Unmatched junction bases numbered 5, after V lost 0 bases and J lost 0 bases. The CDR3 is 17 amino acids. Germline lookup yields CDR1 LGHNA and CDR2 YSLEER.